The clone carrying this T cell receptor beta chain was observed a few times. The antigen remains unidentified. The V and J ends lost 0 bases and 2 bases, in that order; junction bases with no gene match: 2. The length of the CDR3 is 16 residues. The germline V gene encodes CDR1 LGHNA and CDR2 YSLEER. This record comes from a study of cytomegalovirus exposure and HLA in healthy donors. Primers included in the PCR were 60 Vbeta and 13 Jbeta primers. Libraries were prepared by immunoSEQ multiplex PCR; TCRdb keeps only in-frame clonotypes and omits some of them. The sample gives about 100,000 clones, roughly four fifths of which show up once; 10% is in the top ten. General study points: In presence/absence analyses, roughly uniform sequencing depth across donors was assumed. Versus the approximately 720-donor mean, an Asian-associated ancestry cluster reportedly showed fewer N-insertions in a later analysis. The classifier reportedly diagnosed cytomegalovirus status with high specificity and sensitivity. Most TCR sequences were seen very rarely across donors, but some public TCRs occurred in many.

Input material: PBMCs. The J gene is TRBJ2-7, the V gene TRBV4-3; TRBD2 matches at 12 bases. This receptor was taken from a man aged 50-60 years in good health and CMV-seronegative. CDR3 DNA: TGCGCCAGCAGCCAAGATGGACTAGCGGGACCCTACGAGCAGTACTTC. This gives the protein CASSQDGLAGPYEQYF.